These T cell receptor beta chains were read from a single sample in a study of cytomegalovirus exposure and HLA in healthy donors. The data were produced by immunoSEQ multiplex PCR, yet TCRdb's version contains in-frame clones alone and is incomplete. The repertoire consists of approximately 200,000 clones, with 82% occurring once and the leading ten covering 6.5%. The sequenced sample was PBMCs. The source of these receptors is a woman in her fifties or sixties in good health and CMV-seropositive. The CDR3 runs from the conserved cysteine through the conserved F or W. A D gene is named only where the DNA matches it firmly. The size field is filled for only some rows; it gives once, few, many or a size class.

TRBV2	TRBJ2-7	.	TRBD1	TGTGCCAGCAGTGTCTTACAGGGGGATGAGCAGTACTTC	CASSVLQGDEQYF
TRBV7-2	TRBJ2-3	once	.	TGTGCCAGCAGCTTAGAGGGCGGGGTTCCTCAGTGGGATACGCAGTATTTT	CASSLEGGVPQWDTQYF
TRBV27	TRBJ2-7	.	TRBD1	TGTGCCAGCAGTTCCCTCGCGAGGGGGCTCAAGGACTACGAGCAGTACTTC	CASSSLARGLKDYEQYF
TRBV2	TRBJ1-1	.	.	TGTGCCAGCAGGCGACAGCCGAACACTGAAGCTTTCTTT	CASRRQPNTEAFF
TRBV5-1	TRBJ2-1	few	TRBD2	TGCGCCAGCAGCCGCGGGACTAGCGGGACCCCGGATGAGCAGTTCTTC	CASSRGTSGTPDEQFF
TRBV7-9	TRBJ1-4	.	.	TGTGCCAGCAGCTACGGGGGTGGACTTAATGAAAAACTGTTTTTT	CASSYGGGLNEKLFF
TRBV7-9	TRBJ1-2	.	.	TGTTCCAGCAGCTTAGAACAGGGTGGCTACACCTTC	CSSSLEQGGYTF
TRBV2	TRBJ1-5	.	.	TGTGCCAGCAAGGCGGGGGGGAATCAGCCCCAGCATTTT	CASKAGGNQPQHF
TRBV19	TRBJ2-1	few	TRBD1	TGTGCCAGCACCGGGACAGGGGATCGCGAGCAGTTCTTC	CASTGTGDREQFF
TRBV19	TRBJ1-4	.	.	TGTGCCAGTAGTAGGGGCATTTATGAAAAACTGTTTTTT	CASSRGIYEKLFF
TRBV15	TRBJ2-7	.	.	TGTGCCACCAGCAGAGATGGCGGGGACTACGAGCAGTACTTC	CATSRDGGDYEQYF
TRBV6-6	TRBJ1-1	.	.	TGTGCCACCAAGGGGGTGGGAGTAACTGAAGCTTTCTTT	CATKGVGVTEAFF
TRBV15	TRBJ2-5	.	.	TGTGCCACCAGCAGAGATCAAGCGGCAGAGACCCAGTACTTC	CATSRDQAAETQYF
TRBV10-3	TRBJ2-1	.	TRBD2	TGTGCCATCAAAGCGGGACTAGCGTCAAATGAGCAGTTCTTC	CAIKAGLASNEQFF
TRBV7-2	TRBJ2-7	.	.	TGTGCCAGCAGCTTAGATGACAGGCGATACGAGCAGTACTTC	CASSLDDRRYEQYF
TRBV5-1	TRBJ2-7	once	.	TGCGCCAGCAGCTTGGGGGACACCTCCTCCTACGAGCAGTACTTC	CASSLGDTSSYEQYF
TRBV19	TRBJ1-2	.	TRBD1	TGTGCCAGTAGTACCGGACAGGGGGCAAATGGCTACACCTTC	CASSTGQGANGYTF
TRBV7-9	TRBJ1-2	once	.	TGTGCCAGCAGCTTAGCTTTCGGAGGCTATGGCTACACCTTC	CASSLAFGGYGYTF
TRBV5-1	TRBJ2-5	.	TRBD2	TGCGCCAGCAGTCCACTGGGAGGGGTAGAGACCCAGTACTTC	CASSPLGGVETQYF
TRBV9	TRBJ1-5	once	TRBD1	TGTGCCAGCAGCACGGGGACAGGGGACGGAGTGGAGCCCCAGCATTTT	CASSTGTGDGVEPQHF
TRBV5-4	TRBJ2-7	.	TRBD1	TGTGCCAGCAGCGAGGGACAGGGGGGGATCTACGAGCAATACTTC	CASSEGQGGIYEQYF
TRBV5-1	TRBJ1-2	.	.	TGCGCCAGCAATCCAACGGGGCAGGGGATTAACTATGGCTACACCTTC	CASNPTGQGINYGYTF
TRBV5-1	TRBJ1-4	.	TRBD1	TGCGCCAGCAGCCCTGGACAGGGTGCTAATGAAAAACTGTTTTTT	CASSPGQGANEKLFF
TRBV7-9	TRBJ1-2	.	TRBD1	TGTTCCAGCAGCTCGGGACAGGGGGTGTATGGCTACACCTTC	CSSSSGQGVYGYTF
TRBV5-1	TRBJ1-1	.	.	TGCGCCAGCAGCCCACCAGACCGGGACAAGAACACTGAAGCTTTCTTT	CASSPPDRDKNTEAFF
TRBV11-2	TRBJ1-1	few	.	TGTGCCAGCAGCTTAGGGTGGCGGGGAGGGACTGAAGCTTTCTTT	CASSLGWRGGTEAFF
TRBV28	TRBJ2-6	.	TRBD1	TGTGCCAGCAGTACCGGACAGGGACTCTCTGGGGCCAACGTCCTGACTTTC	CASSTGQGLSGANVLTF
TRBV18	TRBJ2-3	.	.	TGTGCCAGCTCACAGACAACTAGCACAGATACGCAGTATTTT	CASSQTTSTDTQYF
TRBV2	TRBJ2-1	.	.	TGTGCCAGCAGTGAACAGGTTGGGGAGCAGTTCTTC	CASSEQVGEQFF
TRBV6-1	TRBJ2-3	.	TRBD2	TGTGCCAGCAGTGAAGGAGCGGGAGTGGATACGCAGTATTTT	CASSEGAGVDTQYF
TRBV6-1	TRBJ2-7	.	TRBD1	TGTGCCAGCAGTGAACGGACAGGGGCCTACGAGCAGTACTTC	CASSERTGAYEQYF
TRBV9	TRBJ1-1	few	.	TGTGCCAGCAGCGTAGCTGGGAGCGTCACTGAAGCTTTCTTT	CASSVAGSVTEAFF
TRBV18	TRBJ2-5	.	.	TGTGCCAGCTCTCGAGGACTCGGGGAGACCCAGTACTTC	CASSRGLGETQYF
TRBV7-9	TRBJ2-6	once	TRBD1	TGTTCCAGCAGCTTACAGGGGGCTGGGGCCAACGTCCTGACTTTC	CSSSLQGAGANVLTF
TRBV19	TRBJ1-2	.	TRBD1	TGTGCCAGTAGTACGAGGGGATCCGGGACAGGGGCTGGCTACACCTTC	CASSTRGSGTGAGYTF
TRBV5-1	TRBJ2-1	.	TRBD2	TGCGCCAGCAGCCCCAGTCTAGCGGGAAGGTCCTACAATGAGCAGTTCTTC	CASSPSLAGRSYNEQFF
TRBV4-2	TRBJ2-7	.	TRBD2	TGTGCCAGCAGCCAAGACCGGTATTACTCCGGACTAGCGGGTTACGAGCAGTACTTC	CASSQDRYYSGLAGYEQYF
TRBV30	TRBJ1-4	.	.	TGTGCCTGGACGAGGACTAATGAAAAACTGTTTTTT	CAWTRTNEKLFF
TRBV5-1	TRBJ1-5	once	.	TGCGCCAGCGGCTTGGAGGGGCAGGGGTCAAATCAGCCCCAGCATTTT	CASGLEGQGSNQPQHF
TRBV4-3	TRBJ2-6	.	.	TGCGCCAGCAGCCAAGAGCAGGGTTCTGGGGCCAACGGCCTGACTTTC	CASSQEQGSGANGLTF
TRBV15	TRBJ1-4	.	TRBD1	TGTGCCACCAGCCCGGGACAGGGAGGCACTAATGAAAAACTGTTTTTT	CATSPGQGGTNEKLFF
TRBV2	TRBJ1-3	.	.	TGTGCCAGCAGTTCACAGGCCCTCTCTGGAAACACCATATATTTT	CASSSQALSGNTIYF
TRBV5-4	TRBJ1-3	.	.	TGTGCCAGCAGCCGTAAAAGAGACAGTCCCTCTGGAAACACCATATATTTT	CASSRKRDSPSGNTIYF
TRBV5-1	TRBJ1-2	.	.	TGCGCCAGCAGCTCCGGACAAACTAACTATGGCTACACCTTC	CASSSGQTNYGYTF
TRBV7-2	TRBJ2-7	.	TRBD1	TGTGCCAGCAGCTTCACAGGGGGTAACTACGAGCAGTACTTC	CASSFTGGNYEQYF
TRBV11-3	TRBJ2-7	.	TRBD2	TGTGCCAGCAGCCCGGGACTAGCGGGGCCCTACGAGCAGTACTTC	CASSPGLAGPYEQYF
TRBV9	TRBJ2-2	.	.	TGTGCCAGCAGCGTAGCTGGACCGGGAGAGGCCGGGGAGCTGTTTTTT	CASSVAGPGEAGELFF
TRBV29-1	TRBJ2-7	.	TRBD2	TGCAGCGTAGCGGCTAGCGGGAGTTCCTACGAGCAGTACTTC	CSVAASGSSYEQYF
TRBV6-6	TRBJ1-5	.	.	TGTGCCAGCCGAGGAGGGGTTGGCAATCAGCCCCAGCATTTT	CASRGGVGNQPQHF
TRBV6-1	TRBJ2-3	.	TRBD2	TGTGCCAGCAGTGAAGCGCCGGGGGGTCGCAGCACAGATACGCAGTATTTT	CASSEAPGGRSTDTQYF
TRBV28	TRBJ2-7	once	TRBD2	TGTGCCAGCACCATTAGCGGGAGGGCCTACGAGCAGTACTTC	CASTISGRAYEQYF
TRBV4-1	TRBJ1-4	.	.	TGCGCCAGCAGCCAAGACGGCGGGGGGGGGTCAGGTGATGAAAAACTGTTTTTT	CASSQDGGGGSGDEKLFF
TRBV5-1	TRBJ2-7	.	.	TGCGCCAGCAGCATCGGCCGGGGATCCAGGGGAGACGAGCAGTACTTC	CASSIGRGSRGDEQYF
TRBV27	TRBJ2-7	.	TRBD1	TGTGCCAGCAGTTTAGGGACAGGGGGCTTCTACGAGCAGTACTTC	CASSLGTGGFYEQYF
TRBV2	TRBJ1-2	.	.	TGTGCCAGCACCGTGGGGGGGGGCCCTGGAAGATATTTCACCTTC	CASTVGGGPGRYFTF
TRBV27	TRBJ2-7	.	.	TGTGCCAGCAGTTCCCGGAACAGCGGCGAGCAGTACTTC	CASSSRNSGEQYF
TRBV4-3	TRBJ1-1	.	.	TGCGCCAGCAGCCAAGATCATAACACTGAAGCTTTCTTT	CASSQDHNTEAFF